This T cell receptor (beta chain) is from a study of cytomegalovirus exposure and HLA in healthy donors. The study, taken as a whole, reports: The study dropped some indistinguishable V segments, TRBV6-2 and TRBV6-3 among them.

13 Jbeta primers and 60 Vbeta primers were used for the PCR. The method was immunoSEQ multiplex PCR; TCRdb's version includes in-frame clones alone and lacks a portion of them. Found here are around 130,000 clones, 84% of them singletons; the top ten hold roughly 3%. The germline V gene has CDR1 SNHLY and CDR2 FYNNEI. This CDR3 region has 14 residues. This clone was seen only a few times. No antigen is known for it. Sequences were obtained from PBMCs. The clonotype comes from a woman younger than 35 in good health and CMV-seropositive. The genes are TRBV2 and TRBJ2-5; tentative D call: TRBD2 (6 bases). The J call is doubtful: the DNA matches TRBJ2-7 better. The CDR3 DNA follows: TGTGCCAGCAGTGTTGGGACTGGGACCTACGAGCAGTACTTC. It yields the protein CASSVGTGTYEQYF.